Listed here is a single TCR beta chain. Its antigen has not been determined. No base qualities exist here, and no much larger clone lies one base off it. The CDR3 measures 16 amino acids from cysteine to phenylalanine. Only the CDR3 portion is preserved as DNA: 48 bases, with reading frame beginning at the first base. Germline trimming amounts to 0 bases on V and 6 bases on J, with 8 as the count of junction bases outside the gene matches. For CDR1 and CDR2, the germline V gene lists SGHRS and YFSETQ. The data stem from a study of T cells in Graves' hyperthyroidism and ophthalmopathy (dated by TCRdb to about 2019). For context, the study as a whole: Peripheral blood was sampled at the time of initial diagnosis, prior to any treatment. A discovery cohort of about a hundred patients, 43 with Graves' ophthalmopathy and 57 with stable Graves' hyperthyroidism, was used to find distinguishing TCR V-J signatures. Whether ophthalmopathy could be predicted prospectively was tested in an independent validation cohort made up of under 20 hyperthyroidism patients plus 17 patients who later progressed to ophthalmopathy. The roughly 91 discovery patients were randomly divided into training and test sets at a 7:3 ratio. In addition, the study compared T-cell repertoires in thyroid tissue and in blood from about 6 Graves' hyperthyroidism patients. After sampling, hyperthyroidism patients received methimazole starting at 30 mg daily, and ophthalmopathy patients received high-dose intravenous methylprednisolone. The paper reports TCR Vbeta CDR3 sequencing of approximately 130 peripheral blood samples: approximately 41 ophthalmopathy, about 75 hyperthyroidism and 17 progressor patients.

The paper's findings and limits, for the study overall: Blood samples also contained most of the expanded thyroid clonotypes (frequency above 0.001), which suggests that blood repertoires may reflect thyroid immune responses. No statistical method was used to fix the sample size in advance, and group allocation was not hidden from the investigators. A model built on a 13 V-J signature distinguished ophthalmopathy from stable hyperthyroidism, reaching approximately 89% sensitivity and around 81% specificity in cross-validation and 80%/75% in testing. During validation, the model predicted progression to ophthalmopathy a median of about 5.9 months ahead of onset, with more than 55% sensitivity and around 72% specificity.

In the ophthalmopathy patients, disease was moderately to severely active, with a Clinical Activity Score of 3 or more, a NOSPECS grade of 4 or more, and a duration of less than 3 months. Patients with uncontrolled infections, other autoimmune diseases, pregnancy or lactation were excluded. Clinical symptoms, serum thyroxine and TRAb, thyroid ultrasound, and orbital computed tomography formed the basis for the diagnoses. Ficoll-Paque density gradient centrifugation was used to isolate PBMCs from approximately 10 ml of fresh peripheral blood. Trizol reagent was used to extract total RNA, and RNA quality was then checked on an Agilent 2100 Bioanalyzer. Amplification of TCR beta CDR3 regions was carried out from RNA transcripts. The TCR CDR3 was subjected to a first round of RT-PCR using the HTBI primer set and the Qiagen OneStep RT-PCR kit. Libraries were constructed in a second round of multiplex PCR, after which size selection and purification were performed. Sequencing of the libraries was done on an Illumina HiSeq2000 using paired-end 100 bp reads. The published analysis was carried out like this. SOAPnuke was used to process the raw data, throwing out any read that contained adapters or uncalled bases, had a mean Phred below 15, or lacked an exact constant-primer or identifier match. High-quality paired reads were merged with COPE v1.2.5, and unique nucleotide sequences were defined as clonotypes. MiTCR v1.1 was used to align clonotypes to the IMGT TRBV, TRBD and TRBJ reference segments. The analysis was restricted to V-J combinations with a frequency above 0.0001, which together covered about 99% of the repertoires. The TCS score was defined as F50 (clonal expansion) divided by E x V (chaos), with BLOSUM62-based TCRdist calculated between CDR3 peptides within each V-J. Welch's t-statistics and random forest reduced 514 V-J features to 13, which were used in a naive Bayes classifier (R e1071). TCRdb passed the public sequencing reads through fastp at Q25 and MiXCR, retaining productive beta sequences. Each record represents a unique CDR3 protein, reported with the most common genes and DNA among its rows. TCRdb, not the authors, supplied the V and J calls. This sample comprises under 400,000 distinct CDR3 sequences, roughly 15% of them detected only once. The ten largest clonotypes hold roughly a fifth of the sample.

Sample: blood. The V gene is TRBV5-1 and the J gene is TRBJ2-1, and 8 bases in between align with TRBD2. This clonotype was sampled from a woman aged 55 to 70 with Graves' ophthalmopathy. The CDR3 has the sequence CASSLEWPGRANEQFF. DNA sequence: TGCGCCAGCAGCTTGGAGTGGCCCGGGAGGGCCAATGAGCAGTTCTTC.